This T cell receptor (beta chain) was captured in a study of T cells after yellow fever vaccination. The CDR3 has 15 residues. Germline CDR1 reads SGHRS; CDR2 reads YFSETQ. The V end lost 4 bases, the J end lost 0 bases, and 13 bases lay between the germline ends. TCRdb re-called the 5' RACE reads through MiXCR, storing one row per CDR3 protein. The sample carries a few hundred thousand distinct CDR3 sequences, roughly 4.3% recorded once. In this sample, this clonotype turned up many times. The specimen comprised PBMCs, sampled 5 days after the yellow fever booster vaccination. The receptor was isolated from a man aged 18 to 29 who received the YFV17D yellow fever vaccine. This rearrangement joins TRBV5-1 to TRBJ1-1; maybe TRBD1 (6 bases). The CDR3 coding sequence is TGCGCCAGCAGCCTGGGGGGGCACATGAACACTGAAGCTTTCTTT. This gives the protein CASSLGGHMNTEAFF.